This T cell receptor beta chain was recorded in a study of T cell repertoires in MIS-A myocarditis. Profiling relied on immunoSEQ multiplex PCR, and the TCRdb table lists in-frame clones only, not all of them. The sample shows about 6,000 clones, 65% to 85% of them seen only once. The sample comprised interventricular septum heart tissue obtained at autopsy. The source is a man aged 18 to 29 with fulminant myocarditis from multisystem inflammatory syndrome in adults (MIS-A) after COVID-19.

The CDR3 loop reads CSASKPFQSTDTQYF. The CDR3 region has the DNA TGCAGTGCTAGTAAGCCCTTCCAAAGCACAGATACGCAGTATTTT. The V call is TRBV20-1, the J call TRBJ2-3; no reliable D call. The CDR3 has 15 amino acids. Deletions cut 3 bases from V and 0 bases from J, with 13 bases between. Looked up from germline, CDR1 is DFQATT and CDR2 is SNEGSKA (reference sequence).